This T cell receptor (beta chain) comes out of a study of metastatic and nonmetastatic thyroid tumors. Overall study context: Comparative analysis of repertoires was undertaken across blood and tumor or nodule tissue obtained from malignant and benign thyroid patients. Broader study findings: The reported finding was significantly higher TCR beta diversity in malignant thyroid tumors relative to benign nodules, in blood and tumor.

No patient received treatment before thyroid surgery. In the source study's methods: In papillary thyroid cancer, a distant-metastasis classifier was built using CDR3 differences across clinicopathological groups. TCRdb recomputed clones from the PCR reads via MiXCR. The V and J calls, along with clone size, are taken from TCRdb and not from the paper's own processing. The top ten clones hold over 9% of a sample with some 23,000 clones, roughly 22% of them seen once. Note on this clone: Antigen unknown.

CDR3 size: 13 residues. Germline-derived CDR1 and CDR2 are MNHNS and SASEGT. V gave up 8 bases and J gave up 0 bases, with 9 bases separating them. This clonotype originated in a female donor with papillary thyroid cancer or a benign thyroid nodule (not recorded which). Some clones in this sample may be carry-over from other donors' samples. Input material: tumor tissue. The chain joins TRBV6-1 to TRBJ2-3, with D possibly being TRBD2 (6 bases). CDR3 loop: CASGDFSTDTQYF. CDR3 nucleotides: TGTGCCAGCGGGGACTTCAGCACAGATACGCAGTATTTT.